This T cell receptor beta chain was sequenced for a study of T cells in Graves' hyperthyroidism and ophthalmopathy. Study-level information: Initial diagnosis, before any treatment, was when peripheral blood was collected.

The germline V gene encodes CDR1 DFQATT and CDR2 SNEGSKA (reference sequence). The CDR3 is 11 residues long. The germline V and J ends were trimmed by 7 bases and 9 bases, with 16 bases remaining between them. The authors deemed Graves' hyperthyroidism stable absent ophthalmopathy progression within 18 months. Amplified TCR beta CDR3 regions derived from RNA transcripts. With the HTBI primer set, the TCR CDR3 went through a first round of RT-PCR. TCRdb used MiXCR to reprocess the multiplex PCR reads, holding one entry per CDR3 protein. The sample lists under 250,000 distinct CDR3 sequences, roughly 17% occurring once.

The chain combines TRBV20-1 with TRBJ2-7; D is unclear. The TCR was taken from a man aged 50 or older with Graves' hyperthyroidism. Sequencing was done on a sample of blood. The CDR3 nucleotides read TGCAGTGTAAAGTCGCCTCCAGGGCAGTACTTC. Translation gives CSVKSPPGQYF.